This paragraph covers one T cell receptor (beta chain) sequence. This entry is derived from a study of low-dose radiotherapy and immunotherapy resistance in tumors. Study summary: A dose of 1 Gy per fraction every two weeks went to Cohort 2, totaling 13 Gy over 26 weeks. On an every-two-weeks schedule, patients received intravenous nivolumab 240 mg, along with ipilimumab 1 mg/kg every six weeks. Each two-week cycle included intravenous cyclophosphamide 200 mg/m2, given one day before radiation and immunotherapy. Priming of first-strand cDNA relied on TRAV- and TRBV-specific primers (covering alpha and beta chains).

The sample's time point: before trial treatment. It was with a constant-region primer and a V-primer adapter that TCRs were amplified over about 20 PCR cycles. TCRdb reprocessed the reads with MiXCR, giving one entry per CDR3 protein. Among tens of thousands of distinct CDR3 sequences, 12% were seen once, and the ten largest hold about 6.2%. The V end was cut by 1 base, the J end by 0 bases, with 12 bases between. The CDR3 is 16 amino acids. Germline CDR1 SGHDN, CDR2 FVKESK. Specimen: PBMCs, collected before treatment. The rearrangement joins TRBV14 to TRBJ2-5; no definite D call. This TCR came from a female donor with ovarian cancer. The DNA of the CDR3 is TGTGCCAGCAGCCAAGGGCAGCGACCGTACCAAGAGACCCAGTACTTC. This encodes CASSQGQRPYQETQYF.